The entry that follows covers one T cell receptor beta chain sequence. Its antigen is currently unknown. The data derive from a study of cytomegalovirus exposure and HLA in healthy donors. Overall study context: It was reported in a later analysis that the 90 to 150 validation repertoires used the same platform as the roughly 700 first-cohort repertoires. Study-level findings and limits: A subsequent analysis found that TCR clusters from the first cohort also tended to co-occur in the 90 to 150 validation repertoires, with around 94% of cluster scores above 0. The study listed about 150 cytomegalovirus-associated TCR beta chains.

The ends lost 6 bases at V and 14 bases at J; junction bases unmatched: 12. The CDR3 sequence is 15 residues long. Germline V CDR1 and CDR2: SEHNR, FQNEAQ (reference sequence). The assay was immunoSEQ multiplex PCR, and TCRdb's table has in-frame clones only and misses some. Here the sample spans under 200,000 clones, roughly 91% being singletons. These donors were members of the roughly 110-subject validation cohort, a group separate from the approximately 700-subject first cohort. Input material: PBMCs. The V call is TRBV7-9, the J call TRBJ2-1; 14 nucleotides agree with TRBD2. This receptor was obtained from a woman aged 18-30 years in good health and CMV-seropositive. CDR3 DNA: TGTGCCAGCAGTACTTCCAGGACTAGCGGGAGGAATAAGTTCTTC. Translated: CASSTSRTSGRNKFF.